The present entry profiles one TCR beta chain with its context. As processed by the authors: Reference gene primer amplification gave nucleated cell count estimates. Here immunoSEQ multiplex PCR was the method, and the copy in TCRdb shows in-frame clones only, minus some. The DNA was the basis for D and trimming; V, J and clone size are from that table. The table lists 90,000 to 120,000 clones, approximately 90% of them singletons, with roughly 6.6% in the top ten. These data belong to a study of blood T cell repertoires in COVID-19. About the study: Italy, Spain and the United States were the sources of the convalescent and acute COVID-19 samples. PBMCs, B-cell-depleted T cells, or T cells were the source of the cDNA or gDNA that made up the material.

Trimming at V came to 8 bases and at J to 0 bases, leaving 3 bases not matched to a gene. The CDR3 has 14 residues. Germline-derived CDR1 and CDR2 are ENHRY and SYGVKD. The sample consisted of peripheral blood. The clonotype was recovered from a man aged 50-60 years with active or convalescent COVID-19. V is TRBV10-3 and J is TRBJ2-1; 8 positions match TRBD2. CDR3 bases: TGTGCCATCGGAGCGGGAGACTCCTACAATGAGCAGTTCTTC. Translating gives CAIGAGDSYNEQFF.